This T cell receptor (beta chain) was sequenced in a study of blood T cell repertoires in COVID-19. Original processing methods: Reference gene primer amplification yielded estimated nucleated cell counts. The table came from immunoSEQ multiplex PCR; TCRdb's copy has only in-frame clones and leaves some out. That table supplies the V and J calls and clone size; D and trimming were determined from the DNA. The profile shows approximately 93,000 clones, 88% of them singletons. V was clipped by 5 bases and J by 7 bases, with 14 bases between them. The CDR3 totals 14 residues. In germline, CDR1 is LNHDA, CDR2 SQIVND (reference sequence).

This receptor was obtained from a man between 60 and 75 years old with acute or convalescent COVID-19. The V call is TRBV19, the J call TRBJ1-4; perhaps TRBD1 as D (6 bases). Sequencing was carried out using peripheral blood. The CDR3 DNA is TGTGCCAGTAGTGTCCAGGGGTATCGTGAAAAACTGTTTTTT. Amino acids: CASSVQGYREKLFF.